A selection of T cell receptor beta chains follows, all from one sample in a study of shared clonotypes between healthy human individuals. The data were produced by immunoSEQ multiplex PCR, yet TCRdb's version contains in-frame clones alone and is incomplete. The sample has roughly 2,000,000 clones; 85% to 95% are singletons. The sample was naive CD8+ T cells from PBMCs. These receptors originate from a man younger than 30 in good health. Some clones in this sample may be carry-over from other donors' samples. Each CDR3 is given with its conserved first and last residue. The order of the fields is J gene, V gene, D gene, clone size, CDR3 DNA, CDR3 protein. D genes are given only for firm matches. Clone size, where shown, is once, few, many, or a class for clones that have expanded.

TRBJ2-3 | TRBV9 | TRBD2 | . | TGTGCCAGCAGCGCACGGACTAGCCTTACCGGCACAGATACGCAGTATTTT | CASSARTSLTGTDTQYF
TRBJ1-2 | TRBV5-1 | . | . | TGCGCCAGCAGCTTGGCGGAGGTTTCTAACTATGGCTACACCTTC | CASSLAEVSNYGYTF
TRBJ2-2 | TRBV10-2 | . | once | TGCGCCAGCAGTTCGGCCGTACACGTGAACACCGGGGAGCTGTTTTTT | CASSSAVHVNTGELFF
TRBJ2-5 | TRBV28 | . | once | TGTGCCAGCAGTTTAAGAGGACACCCGAGGGGAGAGACCCAGTACTTC | CASSLRGHPRGETQYF
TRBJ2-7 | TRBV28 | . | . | TGTGCCAGCACCCCTCTCCGGGACAAACCCTACGAGCAGTACTTC | CASTPLRDKPYEQYF
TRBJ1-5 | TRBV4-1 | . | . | TGCGCCAGCTCCGTTAAGTATAGCAATCAGCCCCAGCATTTT | CASSVKYSNQPQHF
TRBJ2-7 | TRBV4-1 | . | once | TGCGCCAGCAGCCCTCGCGGGACAGAGTACGAGCAGTACTTC | CASSPRGTEYEQYF
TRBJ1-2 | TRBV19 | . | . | TGTGCCAGTAGTACAGACTTGAGGGGCTACACCTTC | CASSTDLRGYTF
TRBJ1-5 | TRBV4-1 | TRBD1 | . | TGCGCCAGCAGCCACGGGGACAGATATAGCAATCAGCCCCAGCATTTT | CASSHGDRYSNQPQHF
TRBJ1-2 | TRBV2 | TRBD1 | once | TGTGCCAGCAGTTCGAGGGGGCTCGGCTACACCTTC | CASSSRGLGYTF
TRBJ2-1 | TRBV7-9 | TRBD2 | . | TGTGCCAGCAGCTTAGCGACTAGCGGGAGGGGTGAGCAGTTCTTC | CASSLATSGRGEQFF
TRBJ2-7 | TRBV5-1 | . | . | TGCGCCAGCAGCTTGGAAGCGAGGAGCTCCTACGAGCAGTACTTC | CASSLEARSSYEQYF
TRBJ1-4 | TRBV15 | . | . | TGTGCCACCAGCAGAGTGAAGGCCCTGACAACTAATGAAAAACTGTTTTTT | CATSRVKALTTNEKLFF
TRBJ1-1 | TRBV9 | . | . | TGTGCCAGCAGCGTAGTGGGCGTTAACACTGAAGCTTTCTTT | CASSVVGVNTEAFF
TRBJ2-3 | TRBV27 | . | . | TGTGCCAGCAGTTTAAGGCCCCGGAGCACAGATACGCAGTATTTT | CASSLRPRSTDTQYF
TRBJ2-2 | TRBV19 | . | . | TGTGCCAGTACCAGGGATACCGGGGAGCTGTTTTTT | CASTRDTGELFF
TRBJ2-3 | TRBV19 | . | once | TGTGCCAGTAGTATACAGGGAACCGATACGCAGTATTTT | CASSIQGTDTQYF
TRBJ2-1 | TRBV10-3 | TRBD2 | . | TGTGCCATCAGCGACGTGGCTAGCGGGAGTCGGTACAATGAGCAGTTCTTC | CAISDVASGSRYNEQFF
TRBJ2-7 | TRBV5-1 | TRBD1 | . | TGCGCCAGCAGCTTGGGGCAGGGGGCTATAAGCTCCTACGAGCAGTACTTC | CASSLGQGAISSYEQYF
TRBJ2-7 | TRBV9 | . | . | TGTGCCAGCAGCGAGGGGAACTCCTACGAGCAGTACTTC | CASSEGNSYEQYF
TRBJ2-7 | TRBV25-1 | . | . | TGTGCCAGCAGTGTCCCCAATTACTACGAGCAGTACTTC | CASSVPNYYEQYF
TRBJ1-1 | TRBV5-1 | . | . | TGCGCCAGCACCCTCAACCAGGGGTCCAACACTGAAGCTTTCTTT | CASTLNQGSNTEAFF
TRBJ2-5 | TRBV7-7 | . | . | TGTGCCAGCAGAAGTAATGACGGGTCCTTCGGAGAGACCCAGTACTTC | CASRSNDGSFGETQYF
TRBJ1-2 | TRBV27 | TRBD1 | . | TGTGCCAGCAGTTGGACAGGGGGCGACTATGGCTACACCTTC | CASSWTGGDYGYTF
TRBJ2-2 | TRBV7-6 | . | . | TGTGCCAGCAGCTTGGGAATAGGGGGCACCGGGGAGCTGTTTTTT | CASSLGIGGTGELFF
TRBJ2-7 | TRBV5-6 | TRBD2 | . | TGTGCCAGCAGCTTGGCCGGGACTAGGGTCTCCTACGAGCAGTACTTC | CASSLAGTRVSYEQYF
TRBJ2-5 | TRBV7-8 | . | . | TGTGCCAGCAGCTTAGAGAGGGGGGTTGGAGAGACCCAGTACTTC | CASSLERGVGETQYF
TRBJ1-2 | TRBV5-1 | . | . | TGCGCCAGCAGCTTATCTGGGTGGGCGCAGGGCTACACCTTC | CASSLSGWAQGYTF
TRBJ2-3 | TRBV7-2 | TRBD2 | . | TGTGCCAGCAGGTGGACTAGCGACCTCACAGATACGCAGTATTTT | CASRWTSDLTDTQYF